This T cell receptor beta chain came from a study of T cell responses to AZD1222 COVID-19 vaccine. The overall study: Doses given second, at about 4 or about 12 weeks, were pooled.

This CDR3 is built from 14 residues. Trimming removed 8 bases at V and 2 bases at J, with 13 bases between. Germline CDR1 is ENHRY and CDR2 is SYGVKD. For this clone: Its specificity is not known.

TCRdb keeps only in-frame clones here, not all; method: immunoSEQ multiplex PCR. The sample comprises tens of thousands of clones, 75% to 90% of which are singletons, and around 17% rests with the top ten. The study's findings and limits: Spike was spanned by vaccine-associated CD4 TCRs, which were dominant at 160-218 and 743-854. The donors showed a predominance of white British ancestry and of females, with possible underestimation of clonal diversity. Repertoires were sampled only after the peak T cell response.

The receptor was isolated from an adult in good health. The chain recombines TRBV10-3 with TRBJ2-1, with D tentatively TRBD1 or TRBD2 (5 bases each). The sample was peripheral blood, taken on day 0 of AZD1222 vaccination. CDR3 in amino acids: CAIEGDSTYNEQFF. The CDR3 coding sequence is TGTGCCATCGAGGGTGACAGTACCTACAATGAGCAGTTCTTC.